These 16 T cell receptor beta chains were all obtained from the same sample, sequenced in a study of blood T cell repertoires in COVID-19. Generated by immunoSEQ multiplex PCR, the TCRdb table keeps only in-frame clones and is missing some. The sample holds 250,000 to 350,000 clones, roughly 88% seen once. The sequenced sample was PBMCs or T cells enriched from blood (not recorded which). These TCRs come from a woman younger than 45 who had recovered from COVID-19.

Only a few counts were recorded for this clone. The chain carries TRBV27 and TRBJ1-3, with a possible D match to TRBD1 (6 bases). The V end was cut by 4 bases, the J end by 4 bases, with 8 bases between. The CDR3 consists of 13 residues. CDR1 and CDR2 from the germline V gene are MNHEY and SMNVEV (reference sequence). The CDR3, as DNA: TGTGCCAGCAGTTCTCAGGGGGGAAACACCATATATTTT. Its protein product is CASSSQGGNTIYF.

As concerns this clone: The junction departs from the called germline gene at one end, perhaps through a read error. The V gene is TRBV7-9, the J gene TRBJ2-4, with a possible D match to TRBD2 (6 bases). CDR3 length equals 16 residues. Germline CDR1 SEHNR, CDR2 FQNEAQ (reference sequence). CDR3: CASSHTRETTKTIQYF. The CDR3 DNA reads TGTGCCAGCAGCCATACTCGGGAGACTACTAAAACCATTCAGTACTTC.

The chain combines TRBV5-1 with TRBJ1-1; possibly TRBD1 for D (6 bases). The CDR3 loop spans 14 amino acids. V was cut by 1 base and J by 0 bases, with 7 bases left in between. Germline assignment: CDR1 SGHRS and CDR2 YFSETQ. CDR3 in amino acids: CASSLTGMNTEAFF. DNA for the CDR3: TGCGCCAGCAGCTTGACAGGGATGAACACTGAAGCTTTCTTT.

This clone was observed a few times. The chain recombines TRBV28 with TRBJ1-2; possible D gene TRBD1, 5 bases. V was shortened by 3 bases and J by 1 base, with 15 bases between the two germline ends. The CDR3 contains 16 residues. Per germline, CDR1 MDHEN and CDR2 SYDVKM. CDR3 sequence: CASSLSQTVLNYGYTF. CDR3 nucleotide sequence: TGTGCCAGCAGTTTGTCCCAGACAGTCCTTAACTATGGCTACACCTTC.

This clone was recorded a few times. V usage is TRBV6-4 and J usage is TRBJ2-2; 10 positions agree with TRBD1. Looked up from germline, CDR1 is MRHNA and CDR2 is SNTAGT. V gave up 4 bases and J gave up 4 bases; unmatched junction bases: 3. The CDR3 has 15 amino acids. The CDR3 DNA sequence: TGTGCCAGCAGTGCCGGGACAGGGGCCACCGGGGAGCTGTTTTTT. The encoded protein is CASSAGTGATGELFF.

The chain couples TRBV24-1 to TRBJ2-7; 10 bases match TRBD2. The CDR3 length is 14 residues. Trimming removed 9 bases from V and 2 bases from J; junction bases left unmatched: 6. In germline, CDR1 is KGHDR, CDR2 SFDVKD. In DNA, the CDR3 is TGTGCCACCTCGGATAGCGGGAGGCCCTACGAGCAGTACTTC. As protein: CATSDSGRPYEQYF.

The J gene is TRBJ1-2, the V gene TRBV29-1, with a possible D match to TRBD1 (6 bases). CDR3 length: 13 residues. Trimming left V 3 bases short and J 4 bases short, with 12 bases between. Germline CDR1 SQVTM, CDR2 ANQGSEA. The CDR3 DNA reads as TGCAGCGTTGAGGCGGGGGCCGGCTATGGCTACACCTTC. Encoded protein: CSVEAGAGYGYTF.

This chain uses TRBV28 with TRBJ1-4, with 9 bases that match TRBD1. From germline, CDR1 is MDHEN and CDR2 SYDVKM. This CDR3 is built from 15 residues. V shed 5 bases, J shed 7 bases, and the junction held 8 bases outside the gene matches. The CDR3 loop is CASSPRTGEVEKLFF. For the CDR3, the DNA is TGTGCCAGCAGTCCCCGGACAGGGGAGGTTGAAAAACTGTTTTTT.

The sample holds one count of this clone. The V gene is TRBV6-6, the J gene TRBJ1-4, with D possibly matching TRBD1 (5 bases). Germline V gene lookup returns CDR1 MNHNY and CDR2 SVGAGI (reference sequence). The length of the CDR3 is 13 residues. The ends were cut back, 6 bases at V and 0 bases at J, with 5 bases in the middle. In DNA, the CDR3 is TGTGCCAGCAGGGACACAACTAATGAAAAACTGTTTTTT. Residues: CASRDTTNEKLFF.

V usage is TRBV5-1 and J usage is TRBJ1-4; D is undetermined. CDR1 is SGHRS, CDR2 YFSETQ, per germline. V dropped 4 bases and J dropped 7 bases, with 11 bases sitting between them. CDR3 length equals 13 residues. The CDR3 region has the DNA TGCGCCAGCAGCGACAACCGTAGTGAAAAACTGTTTTTT. Translating gives CASSDNRSEKLFF. Together with reference TRBV5-1 and TRBJ1-4, the CDR3 gives the full variable domain: KAGVTQTPRYLIKTRGQQVTLSCSPISGHRSVSWYQQTPGQGLQFLFEYFSETQRNKGNFPGRFSGRQFSNSRSEMNVSTLELGDSALYLCASSDNRSEKLFFGSGTQLSVL.

The CDR3 loop is CARGRDGEAFF. The CDR3 DNA follows: TGTGCCAGAGGGAGGGACGGTGAAGCTTTCTTT. This chain joins TRBV2 and TRBJ1-1; D is perhaps TRBD1 (5 bases). Germline values: CDR1 SNHLY, CDR2 FYNNEI. The CDR3 is 11 residues long. The ends were cut back, 9 bases at V and 7 bases at J, with 12 bases in the middle.

V and J are TRBV19 and TRBJ1-5; 7 nucleotides align to TRBD1. V shed 10 bases, J shed 6 bases, and the junction held 9 bases outside the gene matches. This CDR3 has 13 amino acids. The germline gives CDR1 LNHDA, CDR2 SQIVND (reference sequence). CDR3 DNA: TGTGCCACCAGACAGGGAGCTTTTCAGCCCCAGCATTTT. Its protein is CATRQGAFQPQHF.

The J gene is TRBJ2-5, the V gene TRBV6-1; 9 bases are shared with TRBD2. Trimming at V came to 4 bases and at J to 9 bases, leaving 21 bases not matched to a gene. The CDR3 has 18 amino acids. CDR1 and CDR2 (germline): MNHNS, SASEGT. CDR3 nucleotides: TGTGCCAGCAGTGGGTCAGACAAGACTAGCGGCCTAGCCGGGGCCCAGTACTTC. This sequence encodes CASSGSDKTSGLAGAQYF.

This chain uses TRBV6-5 with TRBJ2-7; 13 bases are shared with TRBD2. The germline V gene encodes CDR1 MNHEY and CDR2 SVGAGI. The ends lost 1 base at V and 7 bases at J; junction bases unmatched: 7. The CDR3 sequence is 16 residues long. CDR3 DNA: TGTGCCAGCAGTTACTTAGGACTAGCGGGAGATGGGGAGCAGTACTTC. Translated: CASSYLGLAGDGEQYF.

The V call is TRBV6-5, the J call TRBJ2-7, with D possibly being TRBD1 (6 bases). Germline assignment: CDR1 MNHEY and CDR2 SVGAGI. The V end lost 2 bases, the J end lost 3 bases, and 14 bases lay between the germline ends. The CDR3 is 15 residues long. The CDR3 loop is CASSYRTTGFYEQYF. In nucleotides, the CDR3 is TGTGCCAGCAGTTACCGTACAACAGGGTTCTACGAGCAGTACTTC.

The rearrangement joins TRBV6-6 to TRBJ1-1; a weak D match, TRBD1 (5 bases). CDR3 length equals 14 residues. Between the trimmed V and J ends, which lost 0 bases and 3 bases, there was a span of 8 bases. Germline lookup yields CDR1 MNHNY and CDR2 SVGAGI (reference sequence). CDR3 coding DNA: TGTGCCAGCAGTTACTCGGTCAGGGACACTGAAGCTTTCTTT. This gives the protein CASSYSVRDTEAFF.